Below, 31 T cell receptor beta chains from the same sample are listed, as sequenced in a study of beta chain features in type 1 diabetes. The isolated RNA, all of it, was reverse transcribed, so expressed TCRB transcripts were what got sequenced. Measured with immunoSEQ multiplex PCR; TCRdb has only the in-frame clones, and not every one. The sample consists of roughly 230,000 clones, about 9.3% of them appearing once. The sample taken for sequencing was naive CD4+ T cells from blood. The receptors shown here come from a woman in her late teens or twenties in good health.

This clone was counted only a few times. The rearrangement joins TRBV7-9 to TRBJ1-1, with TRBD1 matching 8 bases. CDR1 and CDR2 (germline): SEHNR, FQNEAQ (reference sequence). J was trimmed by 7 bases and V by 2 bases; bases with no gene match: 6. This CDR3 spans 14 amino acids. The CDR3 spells CASSLMGTGGEAFF. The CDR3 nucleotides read TGTGCCAGCAGCTTAATGGGGACAGGAGGTGAAGCTTTCTTT. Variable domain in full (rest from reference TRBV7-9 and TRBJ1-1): DTGVSQNPRHKITKRGQNVTFRCDPISEHNRLYWYRQTLGQGPEFLTYFQNEAQLEKSRLLSDRFSAERPKGSFSTLEIQRTEQGDSAMYLCASSLMGTGGEAFFGQGTRLTVV.

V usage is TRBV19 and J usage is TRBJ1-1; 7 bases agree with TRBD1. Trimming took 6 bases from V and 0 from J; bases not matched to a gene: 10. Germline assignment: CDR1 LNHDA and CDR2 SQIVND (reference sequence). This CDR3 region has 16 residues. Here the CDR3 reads CASRRDSPPLNTEAFF. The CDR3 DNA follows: TGTGCCAGTAGGAGGGACAGCCCACCCCTGAACACTGAAGCTTTCTTT.

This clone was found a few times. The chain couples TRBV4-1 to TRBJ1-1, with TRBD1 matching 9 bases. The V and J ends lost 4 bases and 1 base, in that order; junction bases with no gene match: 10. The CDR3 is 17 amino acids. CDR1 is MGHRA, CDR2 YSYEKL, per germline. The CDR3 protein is CASSPDRGKRKNTEAFF. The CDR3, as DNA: TGCGCCAGCAGCCCGGACAGGGGAAAGAGAAAGAACACTGAAGCTTTCTTT.

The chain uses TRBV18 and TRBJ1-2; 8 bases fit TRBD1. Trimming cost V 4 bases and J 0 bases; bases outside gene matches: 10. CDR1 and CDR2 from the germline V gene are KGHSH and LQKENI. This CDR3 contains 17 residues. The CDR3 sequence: CASSHGQGRGANYGYTF. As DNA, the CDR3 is TGTGCCAGCTCACACGGACAGGGACGTGGAGCTAACTATGGCTACACCTTC.

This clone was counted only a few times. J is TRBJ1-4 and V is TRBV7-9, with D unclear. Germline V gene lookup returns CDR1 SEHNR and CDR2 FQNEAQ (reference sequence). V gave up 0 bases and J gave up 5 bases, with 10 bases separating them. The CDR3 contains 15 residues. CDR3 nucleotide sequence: TGTGCCAGCAGCTTAGCCCTAGATTCGAATGAAAAACTGTTTTTT. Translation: CASSLALDSNEKLFF.

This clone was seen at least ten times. CDR3: CASSQVTGYEQYF. CDR3 nucleotides: TGTGCCAGCAGCCAAGTAACGGGCTACGAGCAGTACTTC. The V call is TRBV14, the J call TRBJ2-7; no clear D gene. This CDR3 has 13 residues. Germline V CDR1 and CDR2: SGHDN, FVKESK. V was pared by 1 base and J by 3 bases, with 7 bases between.

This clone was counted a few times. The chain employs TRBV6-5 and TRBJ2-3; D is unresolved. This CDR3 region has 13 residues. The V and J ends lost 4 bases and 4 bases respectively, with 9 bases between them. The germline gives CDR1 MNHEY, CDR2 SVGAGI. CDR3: CASSFQYADTQYF. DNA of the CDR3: TGTGCCAGCAGTTTTCAGTACGCAGATACGCAGTATTTT.

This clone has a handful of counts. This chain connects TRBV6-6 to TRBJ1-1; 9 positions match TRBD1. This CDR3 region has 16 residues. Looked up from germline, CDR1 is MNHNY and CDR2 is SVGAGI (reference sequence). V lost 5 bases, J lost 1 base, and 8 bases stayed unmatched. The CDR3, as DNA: TGTGCCAGCAGTCGTTTACAGGGGGCGACGAACACTGAAGCTTTCTTT. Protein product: CASSRLQGATNTEAFF.

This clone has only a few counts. CDR3 protein: CASSLRGRKDTQYF. In nucleotides, the CDR3 is TGTGCCAGCAGCTTGAGAGGGCGAAAAGATACGCAGTATTTT. The J gene is TRBJ2-3, the V gene TRBV5-4; D may be TRBD2 (5 bases). The CDR3 contains 14 residues. The germline CDR1 and CDR2 sequences are SGHNT and YYREEE (reference sequence). V was shortened by 1 base and J by 5 bases, with 11 bases between the two germline ends.

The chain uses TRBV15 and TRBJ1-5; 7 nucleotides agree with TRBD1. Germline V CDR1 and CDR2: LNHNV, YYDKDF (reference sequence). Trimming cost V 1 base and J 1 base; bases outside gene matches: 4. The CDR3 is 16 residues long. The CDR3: CATSRGGGLSNQPQHF. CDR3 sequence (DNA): TGTGCCACCAGCAGAGGAGGGGGCTTGAGCAATCAGCCCCAGCATTTT. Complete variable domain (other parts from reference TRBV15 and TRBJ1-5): DAMVIQNPRYQVTQFGKPVTLSCSQTLNHNVMYWYQQKSSQAPKLLFHYYDKDFNNEADTPDNFQSRRPNTSFCFLDIRSPGLGDTAMYLCATSRGGGLSNQPQHFGDGTRLSIL.

CDR3 residues: CASSVPTGYGYTF. The CDR3 nucleotides are TGTGCCAGTAGTGTCCCGACAGGCTATGGCTACACCTTC. The genes are TRBV19 and TRBJ1-2; TRBD1 is a possible D gene (6 bases). The CDR3 consists of 13 residues. Looked up from germline, CDR1 is LNHDA and CDR2 is SQIVND (reference sequence). The germline V and J ends were trimmed by 5 bases and 4 bases, with 11 bases remaining between them.

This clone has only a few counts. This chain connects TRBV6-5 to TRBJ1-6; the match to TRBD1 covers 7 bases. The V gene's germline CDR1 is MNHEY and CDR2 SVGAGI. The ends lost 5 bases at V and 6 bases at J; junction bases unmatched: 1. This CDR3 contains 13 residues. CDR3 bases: TGTGCCAGCAGTGACAGGGTTAATTCACCCCTCCACTTT. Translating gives CASSDRVNSPLHF.

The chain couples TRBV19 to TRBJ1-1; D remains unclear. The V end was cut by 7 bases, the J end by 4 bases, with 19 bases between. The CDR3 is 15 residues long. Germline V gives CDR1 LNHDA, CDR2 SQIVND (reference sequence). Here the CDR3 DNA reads TGTGCCAGTACCAATGCGAGGGTTACGGGCACTGAAGCTTTCTTT. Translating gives CASTNARVTGTEAFF. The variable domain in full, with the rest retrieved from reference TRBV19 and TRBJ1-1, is DGGITQSPKYLFRKEGQNVTLSCEQNLNHDAMYWYRQDPGQGLRLIYYSQIVNDFQKGDIAEGYSVSREKKESFPLTVTSAQKNPTAFYLCASTNARVTGTEAFFGQGTRLTVV.

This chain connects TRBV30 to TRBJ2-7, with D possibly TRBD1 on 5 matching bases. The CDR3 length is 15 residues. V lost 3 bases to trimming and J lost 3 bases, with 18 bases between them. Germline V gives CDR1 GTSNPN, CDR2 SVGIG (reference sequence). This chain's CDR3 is CAWSRTRQRFYEQYF. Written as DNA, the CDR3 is TGTGCCTGGAGCCGAACGAGACAGAGGTTCTACGAGCAGTACTTC.

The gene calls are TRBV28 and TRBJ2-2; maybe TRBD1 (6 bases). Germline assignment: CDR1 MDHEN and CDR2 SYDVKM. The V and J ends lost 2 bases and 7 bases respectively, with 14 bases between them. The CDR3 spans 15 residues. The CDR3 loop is CASSLRGTYGGELFF. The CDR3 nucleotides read TGTGCCAGCAGTTTAAGGGGGACATACGGCGGGGAGCTGTTTTTT.

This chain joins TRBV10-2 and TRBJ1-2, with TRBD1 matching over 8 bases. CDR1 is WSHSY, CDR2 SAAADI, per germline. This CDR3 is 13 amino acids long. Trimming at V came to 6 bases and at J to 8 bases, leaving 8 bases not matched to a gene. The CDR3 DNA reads TGCGCCAGCAGCCCTGGACAGGGCACGGGCTACACCTTC. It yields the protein CASSPGQGTGYTF.

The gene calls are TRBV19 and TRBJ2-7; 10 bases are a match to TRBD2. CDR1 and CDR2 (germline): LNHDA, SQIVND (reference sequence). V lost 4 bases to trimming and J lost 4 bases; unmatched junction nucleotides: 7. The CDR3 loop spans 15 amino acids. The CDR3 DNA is TGTGCCAGTAGTAATCCTGGACTAGCGGTGTACGAGCAGTACTTC. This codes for CASSNPGLAVYEQYF.

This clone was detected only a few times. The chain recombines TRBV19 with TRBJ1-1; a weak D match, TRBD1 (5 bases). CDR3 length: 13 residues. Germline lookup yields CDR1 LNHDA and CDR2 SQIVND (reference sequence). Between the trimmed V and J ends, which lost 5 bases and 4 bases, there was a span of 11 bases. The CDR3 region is CASSQGPGTEAFF. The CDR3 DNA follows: TGTGCCAGTAGTCAGGGTCCAGGCACTGAAGCTTTCTTT.

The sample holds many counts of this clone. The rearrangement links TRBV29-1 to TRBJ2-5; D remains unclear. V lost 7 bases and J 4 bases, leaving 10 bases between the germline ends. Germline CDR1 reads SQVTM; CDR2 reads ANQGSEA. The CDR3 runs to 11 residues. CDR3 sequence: CSAGGRETQYF. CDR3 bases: TGCAGCGCTGGCGGCAGAGAGACCCAGTACTTC.

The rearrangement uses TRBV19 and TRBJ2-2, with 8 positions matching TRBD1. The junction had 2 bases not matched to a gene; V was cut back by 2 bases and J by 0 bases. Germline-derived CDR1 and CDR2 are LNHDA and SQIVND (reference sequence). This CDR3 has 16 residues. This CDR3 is CASSIPGGANTGELFF. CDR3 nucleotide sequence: TGTGCCAGTAGTATACCAGGGGGCGCGAACACCGGGGAGCTGTTTTTT. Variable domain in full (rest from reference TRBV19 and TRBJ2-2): DGGITQSPKYLFRKEGQNVTLSCEQNLNHDAMYWYRQDPGQGLRLIYYSQIVNDFQKGDIAEGYSVSREKKESFPLTVTSAQKNPTAFYLCASSIPGGANTGELFFGEGSRLTVL.

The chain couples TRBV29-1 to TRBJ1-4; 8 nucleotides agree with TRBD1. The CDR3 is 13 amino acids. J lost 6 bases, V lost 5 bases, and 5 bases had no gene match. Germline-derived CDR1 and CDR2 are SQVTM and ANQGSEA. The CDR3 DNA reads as TGCAGCGTTCTCGGACAGGGAGATGAAAAACTGTTTTTT. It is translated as CSVLGQGDEKLFF. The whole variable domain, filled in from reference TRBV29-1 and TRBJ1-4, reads SAVISQKPSRDICQRGTSLTIQCQVDSQVTMMFWYRQQPGQSLTLIATANQGSEATYESGFVIDKFPISRPNLTFSTLTVSNMSPEDSSIYLCSVLGQGDEKLFFGSGTQLSVL.

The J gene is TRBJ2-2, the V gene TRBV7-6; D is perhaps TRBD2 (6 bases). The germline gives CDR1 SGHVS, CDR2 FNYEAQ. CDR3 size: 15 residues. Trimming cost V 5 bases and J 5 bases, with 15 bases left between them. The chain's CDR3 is CASSPSEGRTGELFF. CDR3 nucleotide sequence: TGTGCCAGCAGCCCGTCGGAGGGTCGAACCGGGGAGCTGTTTTTT.

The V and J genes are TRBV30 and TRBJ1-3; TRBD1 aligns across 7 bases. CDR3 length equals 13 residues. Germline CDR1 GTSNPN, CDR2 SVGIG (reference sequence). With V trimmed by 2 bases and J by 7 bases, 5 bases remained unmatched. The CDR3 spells CAWSSLQGNTIYF. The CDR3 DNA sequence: TGTGCCTGGAGTTCCCTACAGGGGAACACCATATATTTT.

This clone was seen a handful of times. The DNA of the CDR3 is TGTGCCAGCAGCAGAAACCCAATCCCACGTGACAGGGCGGACTATGGCTACACCTTC. This sequence encodes CASSRNPIPRDRADYGYTF. The chain couples TRBV21-1 to TRBJ1-2; the D segment call TRBD1 is taken from the table without a DNA check. TRBV21-1 represents a pseudogene. The CDR3 extends over 19 amino acids.

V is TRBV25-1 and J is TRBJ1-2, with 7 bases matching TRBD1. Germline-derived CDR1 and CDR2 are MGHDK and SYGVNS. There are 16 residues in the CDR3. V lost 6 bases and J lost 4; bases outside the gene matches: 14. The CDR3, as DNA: TGTGCCAGCAGAGAAACAGGGGCCCGCGGTGGCTATGGCTACACCTTC. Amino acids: CASRETGARGGYGYTF.

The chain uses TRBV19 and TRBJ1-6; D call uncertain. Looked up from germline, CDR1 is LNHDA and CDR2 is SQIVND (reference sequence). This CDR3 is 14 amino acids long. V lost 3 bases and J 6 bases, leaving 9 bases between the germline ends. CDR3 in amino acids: CASSIPRLNSPLHF. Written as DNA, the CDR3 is TGTGCCAGTAGTATCCCTCGTCTTAATTCACCCCTCCACTTT.

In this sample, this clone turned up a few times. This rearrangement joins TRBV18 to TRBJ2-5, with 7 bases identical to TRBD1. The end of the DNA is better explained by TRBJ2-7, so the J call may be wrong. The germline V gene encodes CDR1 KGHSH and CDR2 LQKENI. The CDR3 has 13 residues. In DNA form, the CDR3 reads TGTGCCAGCTCACCGAAGACAGGGACCGAGCAGTACTTC. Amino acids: CASSPKTGTEQYF.

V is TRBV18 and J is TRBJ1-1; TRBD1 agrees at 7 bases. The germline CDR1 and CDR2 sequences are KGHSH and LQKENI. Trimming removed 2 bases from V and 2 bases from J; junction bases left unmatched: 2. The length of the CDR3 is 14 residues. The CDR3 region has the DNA TGTGCCAGCTCACCAGGGACAGTCAACACTGAAGCTTTCTTT. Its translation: CASSPGTVNTEAFF. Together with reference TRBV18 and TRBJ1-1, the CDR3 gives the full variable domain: NAGVMQNPRHLVRRRGQEARLRCSPMKGHSHVYWYRQLPEEGLKFMVYLQKENIIDESGMPKERFSAEFPKEGPSILRIQQVVRGDSAAYFCASSPGTVNTEAFFGQGTRLTVV.

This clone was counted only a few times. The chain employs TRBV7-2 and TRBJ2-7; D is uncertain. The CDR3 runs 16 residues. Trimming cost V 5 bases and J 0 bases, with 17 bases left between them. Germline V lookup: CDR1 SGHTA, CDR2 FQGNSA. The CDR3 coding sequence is TGTGCCAGCAGCCTATCCGCCGCGGCGAGCTCCTACGAGCAGTACTTC. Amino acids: CASSLSAAASSYEQYF.

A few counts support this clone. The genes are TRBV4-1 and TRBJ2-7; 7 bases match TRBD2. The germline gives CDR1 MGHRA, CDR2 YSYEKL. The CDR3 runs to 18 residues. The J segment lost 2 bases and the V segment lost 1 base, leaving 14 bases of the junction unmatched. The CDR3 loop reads CASSQGEPASGLTYEQYF. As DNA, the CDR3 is TGCGCCAGCAGCCAAGGGGAGCCGGCTAGCGGACTAACCTACGAGCAGTACTTC.

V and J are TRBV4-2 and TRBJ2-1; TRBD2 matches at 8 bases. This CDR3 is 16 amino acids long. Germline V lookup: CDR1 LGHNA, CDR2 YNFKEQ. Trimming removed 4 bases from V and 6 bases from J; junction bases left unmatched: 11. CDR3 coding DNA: TGTGCCAGCAGCCCCCCGGTCGGGGGGGGCCCCAATGAGCAGTTCTTC. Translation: CASSPPVGGGPNEQFF.